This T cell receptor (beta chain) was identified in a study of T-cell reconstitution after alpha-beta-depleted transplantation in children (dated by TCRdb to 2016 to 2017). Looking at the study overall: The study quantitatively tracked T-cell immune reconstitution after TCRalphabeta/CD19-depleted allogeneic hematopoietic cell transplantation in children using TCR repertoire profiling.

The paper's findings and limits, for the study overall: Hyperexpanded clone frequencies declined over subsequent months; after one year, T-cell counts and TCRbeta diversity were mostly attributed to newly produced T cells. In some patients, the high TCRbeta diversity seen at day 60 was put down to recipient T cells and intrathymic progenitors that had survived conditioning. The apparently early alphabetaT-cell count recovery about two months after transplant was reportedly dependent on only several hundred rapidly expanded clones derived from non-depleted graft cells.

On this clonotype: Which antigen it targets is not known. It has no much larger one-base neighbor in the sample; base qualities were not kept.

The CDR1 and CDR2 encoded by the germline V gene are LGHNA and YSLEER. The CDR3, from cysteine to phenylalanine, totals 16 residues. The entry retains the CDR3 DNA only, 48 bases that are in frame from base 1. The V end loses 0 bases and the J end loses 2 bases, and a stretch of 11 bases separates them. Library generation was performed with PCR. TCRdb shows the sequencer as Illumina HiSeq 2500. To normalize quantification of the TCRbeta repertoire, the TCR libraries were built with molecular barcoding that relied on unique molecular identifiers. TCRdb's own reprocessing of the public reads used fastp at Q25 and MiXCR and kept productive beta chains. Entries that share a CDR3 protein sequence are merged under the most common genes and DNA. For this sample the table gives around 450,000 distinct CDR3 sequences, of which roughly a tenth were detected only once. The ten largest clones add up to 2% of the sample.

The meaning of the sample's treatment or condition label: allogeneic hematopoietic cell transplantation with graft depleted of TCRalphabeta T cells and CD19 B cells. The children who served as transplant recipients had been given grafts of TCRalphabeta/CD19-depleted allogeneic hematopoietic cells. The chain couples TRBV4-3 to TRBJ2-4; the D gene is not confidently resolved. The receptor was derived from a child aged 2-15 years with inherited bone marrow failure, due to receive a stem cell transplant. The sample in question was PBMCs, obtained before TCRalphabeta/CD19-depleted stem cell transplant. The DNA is TGCGCCAGCAGCCAAGAGCCTTGGATACCCAAAAACATTCAGTACTTC. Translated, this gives CASSQEPWIPKNIQYF.